This is a list of T cell receptor beta chains from one sample in a study of human T cells and chemical hapten exposure. TCRdb re-called the RACE reads with MiXCR, one entry per CDR3 protein. This sample yields 97,000 or so distinct CDR3 sequences, of which 25% to 35% are seen a single time; 10% belongs to the top ten. The sequences come from whole blood, collected in connection with sensitization to the hapten diphenylcyclopropenone (DPC). The receptors were sampled from a man aged 40-50 years with alopecia areata. Some clones in this sample may be carry-over from other donors' samples. CDR3s include the opening cysteine and the closing phenylalanine or tryptophan. D genes are given only for firm matches. The size of a clone is reported for some rows only, either as once, few or many, or as a class for expanded clones.

V	size	J	D	CDR3	DNA
TRBV7-9	-	TRBJ2-5	-	CASSLRESRTQYF	TGTGCCAGCAGCCTAAGGGAGTCGCGGACCCAGTACTTC
TRBV27	-	TRBJ2-7	-	CASSVGGNEQYF	TGTGCCAGCAGCGTAGGGGGGAACGAGCAGTACTTC
TRBV12-3/TRBV12-4	few	TRBJ2-5	-	CASRGGTVGVETQYF	TGTGCCAGCAGGGGGGGGACAGTTGGCGTCGAGACCCAGTACTTC
TRBV18	-	TRBJ2-3	-	CASSPQQGPDTQYF	TGTGCCAGCTCACCACAACAGGGCCCGGATACGCAGTATTTT
TRBV9	few	TRBJ2-3	-	CASSGGYTDTQYF	TGTGCCAGCAGCGGGGGCTACACAGATACGCAGTATTTT
TRBV7-9	-	TRBJ2-7	-	CASSSLGGNDYEQYF	TGTGCCAGCAGCTCCCTCGGCGGGAATGACTACGAGCAGTACTTC
TRBV20-1	-	TRBJ1-1	TRBD1	CSARRQGNTEAFF	TGCAGTGCTAGAAGACAGGGGAACACTGAAGCTTTCTTT
TRBV7-6	few	TRBJ2-7	TRBD1	CASSSGGSSYEQYF	TGTGCCAGCAGCTCAGGGGGCTCCTCCTACGAGCAGTACTTC
TRBV7-9	few	TRBJ1-3	-	CASSGTSGNTIYF	TGTGCCAGCAGCGGGACCTCTGGAAACACCATATATTTT
TRBV13	few	TRBJ2-1	TRBD2	CASSLRTSGGNNEQFF	TGTGCCAGCAGCTTAAGGACTAGCGGGGGTAACAATGAGCAGTTCTTC
TRBV20-1	-	TRBJ1-5	-	CSAAMVDSNQPQHF	TGCAGTGCGGCGATGGTGGATAGCAATCAGCCCCAGCATTTT
TRBV5-1	few	TRBJ2-2	TRBD1	CASRPDRGGLSTGELFF	TGCGCCAGCAGACCGGACAGGGGCGGTTTAAGCACCGGGGAGCTGTTTTTT
TRBV3-1	few	TRBJ2-2	TRBD1	CASSQWTGGDGELFF	TGTGCCAGCAGCCAATGGACAGGGGGCGACGGGGAGCTGTTTTTT
TRBV12-3/TRBV12-4	-	TRBJ2-7	-	CASSLLGTGEQYF	TGTGCCAGCAGTTTATTAGGGACCGGTGAGCAGTACTTC
TRBV5-4	few	TRBJ2-3	-	CASRSIAEPNTDTQYF	TGTGCCAGCAGATCAATAGCGGAACCTAACACAGATACGCAGTATTTT
TRBV12-5	few	TRBJ2-7	TRBD1	CASGPQEARGLILPYEQYF	TGTGCTAGTGGTCCCCAAGAGGCCAGGGGGCTCATACTCCCCTACGAGCAGTACTTC
TRBV12-3/TRBV12-4	-	TRBJ2-7	-	CASSPQGGLYEQYF	TGTGCCAGCAGTCCCCAGGGAGGACTCTACGAGCAGTACTTC
TRBV5-5	few	TRBJ2-6	-	CASSLRGSWYGANVLTF	TGTGCCAGCAGCCTTCGGGGCTCCTGGTATGGGGCCAACGTCCTGACTTTC
TRBV6-1	few	TRBJ2-3	-	CASGVYYTDTQYF	TGTGCCAGCGGTGTCTATTACACAGATACGCAGTATTTT
TRBV12-3/TRBV12-4	-	TRBJ2-5	-	CASSSGLSQETQYF	TGTGCCAGCAGTTCCGGACTGAGTCAAGAGACCCAGTACTTC
TRBV6-2/TRBV6-3	-	TRBJ1-3	-	CASSLTDGDSTGNTIYF	TGTGCCAGCAGTCTCACGGACGGGGATTCTACTGGAAACACCATATATTTT
TRBV10-3	-	TRBJ2-7	-	CAISESSNEQYF	TGTGCCATCAGTGAGTCGTCGAATGAGCAGTACTTC
TRBV20-1	-	TRBJ2-3	TRBD2	CSARRGGRTDTQYF	TGCAGTGCTAGACGGGGGGGTCGCACAGATACGCAGTATTTT
TRBV20-1	-	TRBJ1-6	-	CSAPPGPVFNSPLHF	TGCAGTGCGCCCCCGGGTCCTGTGTTCAATTCACCCCTCCACTTT
TRBV12-3/TRBV12-4	few	TRBJ2-3	-	CASRNPGHGTDTQYF	TGTGCCAGCAGAAATCCCGGCCACGGCACAGATACGCAGTATTTT
TRBV20-1	-	TRBJ2-3	TRBD2	CSAKAGPSTDTQYF	TGCAGTGCGAAAGCGGGGCCCAGCACAGATACGCAGTATTTT
TRBV11-2	-	TRBJ2-3	TRBD2	CASSFLAGRSTDTQYF	TGTGCCAGCAGCTTTCTAGCGGGAAGAAGCACAGATACGCAGTATTTT
TRBV6-2/TRBV6-3	-	TRBJ2-7	-	CASSYAPAYEQYF	TGTGCCAGCAGTTACGCGCCAGCTTACGAGCAGTACTTC
TRBV11-2	-	TRBJ2-1	-	CASSPQVHNEQFF	TGTGCCAGCAGCCCCCAGGTCCACAATGAGCAGTTCTTC
TRBV7-2	once	TRBJ2-2	-	CASSPISGLNTGELFF	TGTGCCAGCAGCCCGATAAGCGGATTGAACACCGGGGAGCTGTTTTTT
TRBV18	once	TRBJ2-3	TRBD2	CASSPPTGLAGVGDTQYF	TGTGCCAGCTCACCACCCACCGGACTAGCGGGAGTCGGAGATACGCAGTATTTT
TRBV6-2/TRBV6-3	-	TRBJ2-7	-	CASSYSSGSGYYEQYF	TGTGCCAGCAGTTACTCGTCAGGTTCGGGTTACTACGAGCAGTACTTC
TRBV2	few	TRBJ1-1	-	CASFLSENTEAFF	TGTGCCAGCTTCTTAAGTGAGAACACTGAAGCTTTCTTT
TRBV6-5	-	TRBJ2-3	-	CASRQQISTDTQYF	TGTGCCAGCAGACAACAAATTAGCACAGATACGCAGTATTTT
TRBV6-5	-	TRBJ1-6	-	CASWQSYNSPLHF	TGTGCCAGCTGGCAGAGCTATAATTCACCCCTCCACTTT
TRBV12-3/TRBV12-4	-	TRBJ1-1	-	CASSKSGVTEAFF	TGTGCCAGCAGCAAGTCAGGGGTGACTGAAGCTTTCTTT
TRBV9	-	TRBJ2-6	TRBD2	CASSLAGGGSGANVLTF	TGTGCCAGCAGCCTAGCGGGTGGAGGGTCTGGGGCCAACGTCCTGACTTTC
TRBV20-1	-	TRBJ2-2	TRBD2	CSASGLAGGTGELFF	TGCAGTGCTTCGGGACTAGCGGGAGGCACCGGGGAGCTGTTTTTT
TRBV6-1	few	TRBJ2-7	TRBD2	CASRPGLADYEQYF	TGTGCCAGCAGACCAGGACTAGCGGATTACGAGCAGTACTTC
TRBV20-1	few	TRBJ1-5	-	CSARDTRSGTQPQHF	TGCAGTGCTAGGGATACGAGAAGCGGCACTCAGCCCCAGCATTTT
TRBV3-2	-	TRBJ2-3	-	CASREAGGGTDTQYF	TGTGCCAGCAGGGAGGCGGGAGGAGGAACAGATACGCAGTATTTT
TRBV6-2/TRBV6-3	-	TRBJ2-1	-	CASSYDRGASNEQFF	TGTGCCAGCAGTTACGACCGGGGAGCGAGCAATGAGCAGTTCTTC
TRBV29-1	-	TRBJ2-2	-	CSVKVGNTGELFF	TGCAGCGTTAAGGTCGGGAACACCGGGGAGCTGTTTTTT
TRBV27	-	TRBJ2-4	-	CASRISGVAKNIQYF	TGTGCCAGCAGAATTAGCGGAGTAGCCAAAAACATTCAGTACTTC
TRBV6-5	-	TRBJ1-2	-	CASSYSMLSGYTF	TGTGCCAGCAGTTACTCAATGTTATCTGGCTACACCTTC
TRBV6-5	-	TRBJ2-7	-	CASRGAASYEQYF	TGTGCCAGCAGAGGGGCAGCTTCCTACGAGCAGTACTTC
TRBV15	few	TRBJ1-4	-	CATSRDRIAEKLFF	TGTGCCACCAGCAGAGATCGGATAGCCGAAAAACTGTTTTTT
TRBV6-5	few	TRBJ2-2	-	CASSPLSDWNTGELFF	TGTGCCAGCAGCCCCCTCTCAGATTGGAACACCGGGGAGCTGTTTTTT
TRBV7-6	-	TRBJ2-3	TRBD2	CASSLVVVGGSPTDTQYF	TGTGCCAGCAGCTTAGTAGTGGTTGGCGGGAGCCCCACAGATACGCAGTATTTT
TRBV4-1	few	TRBJ1-5	TRBD1	CASSQGTGVDSNQPQHF	TGCGCCAGCAGCCAAGGGACAGGTGTAGATAGCAATCAGCCCCAGCATTTT
TRBV20-1	-	TRBJ2-7	TRBD1	CSVIGQDIYEQYF	TGCAGTGTCATCGGACAGGATATTTACGAGCAGTACTTC
TRBV25-1	-	TRBJ2-5	-	CASSDGAQETQYF	TGTGCCAGCAGTGACGGAGCCCAAGAGACCCAGTACTTC
TRBV20-1	-	TRBJ1-5	TRBD1	CSASLSGTGSGNQPQHF	TGCAGTGCTTCACTCTCCGGGACAGGGTCGGGGAATCAGCCCCAGCATTTT
TRBV3-1	-	TRBJ2-7	TRBD2	CASSRSPASGVYEQYF	TGTGCCAGCAGCCGATCTCCGGCTAGCGGGGTCTACGAGCAGTACTTC
TRBV12-3/TRBV12-4	-	TRBJ2-1	-	CASSFPGRYYNEQFF	TGTGCCAGCAGTTTTCCGGGGAGGTACTACAATGAGCAGTTCTTC
TRBV12-3/TRBV12-4	-	TRBJ2-2	-	CASSRSTRTGELFF	TGTGCCAGCAGTCGATCGACCAGAACCGGGGAGCTGTTTTTT
TRBV3-1	-	TRBJ2-3	-	CASSQAMSPDTQYF	TGTGCCAGCAGCCAAGCAATGTCCCCAGATACGCAGTATTTT
TRBV4-2	-	TRBJ2-7	-	CASSQIGRLDFVEQYF	TGTGCCAGCAGCCAAATTGGGCGACTAGACTTTGTGGAGCAGTACTTC
TRBV12-3/TRBV12-4	few	TRBJ1-5	-	CASSLKGGNQPQHF	TGTGCCAGCAGTTTGAAAGGAGGCAATCAGCCCCAGCATTTT
TRBV7-3	-	TRBJ2-1	TRBD2	CASSRTSSLSSYNEQFF	TGTGCCAGCAGTCGGACTAGCAGCTTAAGCTCCTACAATGAGCAGTTCTTC